This T cell receptor (beta chain) was identified during a study of blood T cell repertoires in COVID-19. Measured with immunoSEQ multiplex PCR; TCRdb has only the in-frame clones, and not every one. The sample lists around 70,000 clones; 80% to 90% were seen once. Germline-derived CDR1 and CDR2 are GTSNPN and SVGIG (reference sequence). Trimming took off 8 bases at V and 1 base at J, with 9 bases between the two ends. The CDR3 consists of 11 residues. The source material was peripheral blood. This TCR derives from a woman over 75 with active or convalescent COVID-19. This chain links TRBV30 with TRBJ2-7, with D possibly being TRBD2 (5 bases). CDR3: CARGSSYEQYF. The CDR3 nucleotides read TGTGCCCGAGGGAGTTCCTACGAGCAGTACTTC.